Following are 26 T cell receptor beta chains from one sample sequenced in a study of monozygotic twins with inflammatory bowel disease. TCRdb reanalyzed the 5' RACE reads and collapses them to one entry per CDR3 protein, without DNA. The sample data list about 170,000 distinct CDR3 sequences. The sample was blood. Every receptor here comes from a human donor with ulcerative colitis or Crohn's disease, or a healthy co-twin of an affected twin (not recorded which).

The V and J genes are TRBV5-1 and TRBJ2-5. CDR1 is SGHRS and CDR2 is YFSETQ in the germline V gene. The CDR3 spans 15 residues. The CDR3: CASSLVGLDQETQYF.

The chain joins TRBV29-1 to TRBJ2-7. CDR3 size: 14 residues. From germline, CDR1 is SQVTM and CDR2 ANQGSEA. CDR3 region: CSVELGWISYEQYF.

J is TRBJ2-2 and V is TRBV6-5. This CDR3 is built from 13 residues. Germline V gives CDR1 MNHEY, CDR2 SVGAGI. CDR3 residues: CASRAYGTGELFF.

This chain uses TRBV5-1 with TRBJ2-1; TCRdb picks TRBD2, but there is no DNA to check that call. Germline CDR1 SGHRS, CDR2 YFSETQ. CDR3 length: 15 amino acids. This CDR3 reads CASSLETSGSSAEFF.

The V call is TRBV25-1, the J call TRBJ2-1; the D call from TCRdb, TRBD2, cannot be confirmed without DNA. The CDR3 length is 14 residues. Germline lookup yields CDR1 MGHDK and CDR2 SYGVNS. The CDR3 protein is CASKEGQKYNEQFF.

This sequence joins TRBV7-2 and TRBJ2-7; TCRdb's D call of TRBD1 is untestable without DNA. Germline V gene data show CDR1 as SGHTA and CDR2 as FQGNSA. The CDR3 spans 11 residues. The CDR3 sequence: CATGGNYEQYF.

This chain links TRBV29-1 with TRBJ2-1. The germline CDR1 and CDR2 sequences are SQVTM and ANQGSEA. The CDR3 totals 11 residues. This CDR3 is CSTGAPNEQFF.

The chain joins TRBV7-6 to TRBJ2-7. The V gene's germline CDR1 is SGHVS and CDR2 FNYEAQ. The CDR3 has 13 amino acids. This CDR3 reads CASSLGRTYEQYF.

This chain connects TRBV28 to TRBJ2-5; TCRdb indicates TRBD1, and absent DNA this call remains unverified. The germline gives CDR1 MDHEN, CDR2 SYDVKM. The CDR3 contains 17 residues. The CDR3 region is CASRQAHGTGGGETQYF.

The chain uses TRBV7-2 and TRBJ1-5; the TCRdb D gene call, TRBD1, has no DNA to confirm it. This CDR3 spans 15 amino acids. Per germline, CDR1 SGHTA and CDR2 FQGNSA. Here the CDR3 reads CASSLQGNSNQPQHF. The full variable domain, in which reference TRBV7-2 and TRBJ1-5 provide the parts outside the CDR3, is GAGVSQSPSNKVTEKGKDVELRCDPISGHTALYWYRQSLGQGLEFLIYFQGNSAPDKSGLPSDRFSAERTGGSVSTLTIQRTQQEDSAVYLCASSLQGNSNQPQHFGDGTRLSIL.

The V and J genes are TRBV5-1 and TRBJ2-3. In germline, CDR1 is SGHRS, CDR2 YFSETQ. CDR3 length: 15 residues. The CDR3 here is CASSLEARNTDTQYF.

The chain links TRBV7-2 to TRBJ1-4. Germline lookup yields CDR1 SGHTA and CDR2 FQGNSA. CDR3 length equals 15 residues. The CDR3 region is CASSLVRLANEKLFF.

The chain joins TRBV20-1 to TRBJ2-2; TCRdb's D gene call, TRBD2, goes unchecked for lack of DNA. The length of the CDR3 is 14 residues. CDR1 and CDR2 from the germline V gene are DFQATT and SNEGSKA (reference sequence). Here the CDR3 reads CSARTPLGPGELFF.

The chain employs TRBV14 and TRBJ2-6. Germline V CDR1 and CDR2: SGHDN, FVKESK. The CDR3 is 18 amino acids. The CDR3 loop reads CASSQFKAQSSGANVLTF. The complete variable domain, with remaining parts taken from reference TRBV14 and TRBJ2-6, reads EAGVTQFPSHSVIEKGQTVTLRCDPISGHDNLYWYRRVMGKEIKFLLHFVKESKQDESGMPNNRFLAERTGGTYSTLKVQPAELEDSGVYFCASSQFKAQSSGANVLTFGAGSRLTVL.

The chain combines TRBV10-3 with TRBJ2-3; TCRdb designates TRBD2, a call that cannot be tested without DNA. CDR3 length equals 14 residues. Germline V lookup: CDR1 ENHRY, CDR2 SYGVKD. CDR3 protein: CAISGTSGRDTQYF.

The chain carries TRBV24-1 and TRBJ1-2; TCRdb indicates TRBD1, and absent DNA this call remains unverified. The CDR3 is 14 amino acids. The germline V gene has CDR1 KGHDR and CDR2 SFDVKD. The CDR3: CATSDRQGAIGYTF.

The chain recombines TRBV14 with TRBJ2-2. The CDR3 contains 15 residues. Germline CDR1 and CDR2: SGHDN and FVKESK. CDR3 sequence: CASSQGLVGTGELFF.

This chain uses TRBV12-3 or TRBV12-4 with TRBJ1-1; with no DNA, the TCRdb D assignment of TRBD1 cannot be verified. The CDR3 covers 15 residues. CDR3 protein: CASSTLIGQNTEAFF.

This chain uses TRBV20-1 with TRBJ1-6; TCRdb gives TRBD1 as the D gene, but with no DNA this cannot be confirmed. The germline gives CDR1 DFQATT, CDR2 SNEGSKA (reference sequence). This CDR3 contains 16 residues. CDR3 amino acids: CSAIPGQKGVGSPLHF.

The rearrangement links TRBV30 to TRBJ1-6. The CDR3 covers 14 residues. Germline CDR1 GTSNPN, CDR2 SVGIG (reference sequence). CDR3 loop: CAFDRSSYNSPLHF.

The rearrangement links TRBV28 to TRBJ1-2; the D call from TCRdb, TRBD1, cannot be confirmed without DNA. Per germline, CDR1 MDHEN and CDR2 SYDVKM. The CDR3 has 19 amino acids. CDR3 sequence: CASSSPVGQGIVTQSVYTF.

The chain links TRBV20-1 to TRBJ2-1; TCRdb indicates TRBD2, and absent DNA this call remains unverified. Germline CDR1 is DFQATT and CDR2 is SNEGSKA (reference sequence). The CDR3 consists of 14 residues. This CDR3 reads CSAIASGTYNEQFF.

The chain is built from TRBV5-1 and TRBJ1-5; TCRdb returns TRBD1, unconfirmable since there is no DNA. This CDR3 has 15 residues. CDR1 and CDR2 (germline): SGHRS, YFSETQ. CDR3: CASSLAGDEGQPQHF.

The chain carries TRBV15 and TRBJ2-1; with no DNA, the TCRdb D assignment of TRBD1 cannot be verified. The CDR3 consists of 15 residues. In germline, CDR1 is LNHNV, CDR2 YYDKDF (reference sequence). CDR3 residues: CATSRAGAGQNEQFF.

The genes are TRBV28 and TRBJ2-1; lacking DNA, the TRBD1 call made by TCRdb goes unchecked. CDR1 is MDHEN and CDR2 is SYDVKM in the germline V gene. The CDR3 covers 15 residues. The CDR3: CASSDPMAGDNEQFF.

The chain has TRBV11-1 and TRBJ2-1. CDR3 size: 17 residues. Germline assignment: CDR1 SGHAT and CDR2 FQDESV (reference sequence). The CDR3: CASSLSLRRIPDNEQFF.